The rows below give T cell receptor beta chains drawn from one sample of a study of blood T cell repertoires in COVID-19. The method was immunoSEQ multiplex PCR; TCRdb's version includes in-frame clones alone and lacks a portion of them. This repertoire shows about 380,000 clones, 88% found once; its top ten account for 1.2%. The sequencing sample was made of PBMCs or T cells enriched from blood (not recorded which). The source of these receptors is a woman aged 18-29 years who had recovered from COVID-19. Both conserved end residues are part of each CDR3. A D gene is named only where the DNA matches it firmly. Size tells how often a clone was seen (once, few, many) or the class of an expanded clone, and some rows leave it out.

abundance | j_gene | d_gene | v_gene | CDR3nt | CDR3aa
NA | TRBJ1-2 | NA | TRBV28 | TGTGCCAGCACCCTCCGAGGCTATGGCTACACCTTC | CASTLRGYGYTF
NA | TRBJ1-1 | NA | TRBV5-6 | TGTGCCAGCAGCTTCCGGGACTGGGACACTGAAGCTTTCTTT | CASSFRDWDTEAFF
NA | TRBJ2-3 | TRBD2 | TRBV6-6 | TGTGCCAGCACAGCGGGGGGGGCAGATACGCAGTATTTT | CASTAGGADTQYF
NA | TRBJ2-1 | TRBD2 | TRBV3-1/TRBV3-2 | TGTGCCAGCAGCCAAAGCGGGAGTGTGAATGAGCAGTTCTTC | CASSQSGSVNEQFF
NA | TRBJ1-5 | NA | TRBV19 | TGTGCCAGTACCACAAGCAATCAGCCCCAGCATTTT | CASTTSNQPQHF
NA | TRBJ2-1 | NA | TRBV28 | TGTGCCAGCAGTCCACTTAAGGAGCAGTTCTTC | CASSPLKEQFF
NA | TRBJ2-7 | NA | TRBV6-5 | TGTGCCAGCAGAGTACAGGGCTCCGACGAGCAGTACTTC | CASRVQGSDEQYF
NA | TRBJ1-1 | NA | TRBV27 | TGTGCCAGCAGTTTAAGTACGGAGACTGAAGCTTTCTTT | CASSLSTETEAFF
NA | TRBJ1-5 | TRBD1 | TRBV10-3 | TGTGCCATCAGCAGGGGGCAAAATAGCAATCAGCCCCAGCATTTT | CAISRGQNSNQPQHF
NA | TRBJ2-1 | TRBD1 | TRBV5-6 | TGTGCCAGCAGCTGGGGACAGGGCAAGGGAGCACTTTACAATGAGCAGTTCTTC | CASSWGQGKGALYNEQFF
NA | TRBJ2-7 | NA | TRBV5-1 | TGCGCCAGCAGCTTGGTCTCGGGCTACGAGCAGTACTTC | CASSLVSGYEQYF
NA | TRBJ2-1 | NA | TRBV7-6 | TGTGCCAGCAGCTCGGAGTGGGGCTCTGAGCAGTTCTTC | CASSSEWGSEQFF
few | TRBJ1-1 | TRBD1 | TRBV5-1 | TGCGCCAGCAGCGGCCAGACAGGGATGAACACTGAAGCTTTCTTT | CASSGQTGMNTEAFF
NA | TRBJ1-1 | NA | TRBV18 | TGTGCCAGCTCACCACAGGGGACTGAAGCTTTCTTT | CASSPQGTEAFF
NA | TRBJ2-1 | TRBD1 | TRBV4-2 | TGTGCCAGCGGCCATCCCGGGACAGAGTACAATGAGCAGTTCTTC | CASGHPGTEYNEQFF
NA | TRBJ1-3 | NA | TRBV30 | TGTGCCTGGAGTGGGGGCGACACCATATATTTT | CAWSGGDTIYF
NA | TRBJ1-1 | TRBD1 | TRBV19 | TGTGCCAGCAAGACAGGGGGCAGAGAAGCTTTCTTT | CASKTGGREAFF
NA | TRBJ1-1 | NA | TRBV5-1 | TGCGCCAGCAGCTTCCAAGGAGGAGGCACTGAAGCTTTCTTT | CASSFQGGGTEAFF
few | TRBJ1-4 | TRBD1 | TRBV5-6 | TGTGCCAGCAGCTTGATTGCGGGACAGGGAGTAACTAATGAAAAACTGTTTTTT | CASSLIAGQGVTNEKLFF
NA | TRBJ1-2 | TRBD1 | TRBV4-2 | TGTGCCAGCAGCCTAGCTAGAACAGGAAGGGGGCTCTTGGGAGTAGGCTACACCTTC | CASSLARTGRGLLGVGYTF
NA | TRBJ1-5 | NA | TRBV28 | TGTGCCAGCAGTGCCCCCTGGCAGGAGGCCTTCAGGCAGCCCCAGCATTTT | CASSAPWQEAFRQPQHF
NA | TRBJ1-2 | NA | TRBV6-4 | TGTGCCAGCAGTGACTTCAAGCGTGGCTACACCTTC | CASSDFKRGYTF
few | TRBJ1-2 | NA | TRBV25-1 | TGTGCCAGCAGTGAATCGGGGTTCTATGGCTACACCTTC | CASSESGFYGYTF
NA | TRBJ2-2 | TRBD2 | TRBV5-4 | TGTGCCAGCAGCCCTGGTGGGAGGGTGGGCACCGGGGAGCTGTTTTTT | CASSPGGRVGTGELFF